The rows below give T cell receptor beta chains drawn from one sample of a study of T cells after yellow fever vaccination. TCRdb called the 5' RACE reads again in MiXCR, with one record for every CDR3 protein. The sample includes 300,000 to 350,000 distinct CDR3 sequences, about 11% of them seen just once. The sample here was CD4+ T cells sorted from PBMCs, taken 45 days after the yellow fever booster vaccination. Every receptor here comes from a man aged 18 to 30 who received the YFV17D yellow fever vaccine. Each CDR3 is given with its conserved first and last residue. Fields, in order: D gene, clone size, J gene, V gene, CDR3 protein, CDR3 DNA. A D gene is named only where the DNA matches it firmly. Only some rows state a clone size, as once, few, many or a class for expanded clones.

d_gene: NA
abundance: few
j_gene: TRBJ1-2
v_gene: TRBV7-8
CDR3aa: CASSILGEGRPKVAF
CDR3nt: TGTGCCAGCAGCATACTCGGGGAGGGACGGCCAAAAGTGGCCTTC

d_gene: NA
abundance: many
j_gene: TRBJ1-1
v_gene: TRBV20-1
CDR3aa: CSASRAGPSTEAFF
CDR3nt: TGCAGTGCTTCCCGTGCGGGCCCCTCCACTGAAGCTTTCTTT

d_gene: NA
abundance: NA
j_gene: TRBJ2-1
v_gene: TRBV7-2
CDR3aa: CASSLVGGAAYNEQFF
CDR3nt: TGTGCCAGCAGCTTAGTGGGGGGGGCAGCCTACAATGAGCAGTTCTTC

d_gene: TRBD1
abundance: NA
j_gene: TRBJ2-1
v_gene: TRBV5-1
CDR3aa: CASSLDRAGGGNEQFF
CDR3nt: TGCGCCAGCAGCTTGGATAGGGCAGGGGGCGGCAATGAGCAGTTCTTC

d_gene: NA
abundance: few
j_gene: TRBJ2-5
v_gene: TRBV7-9
CDR3aa: CASSPGTETQYF
CDR3nt: TGTGCCAGCAGTCCGGGCACAGAGACCCAGTACTTC

d_gene: NA
abundance: NA
j_gene: TRBJ1-2
v_gene: TRBV6-5
CDR3aa: CASSYSEGFNYGYTF
CDR3nt: TGTGCCAGCAGTTACTCAGAGGGCTTTAACTATGGCTACACCTTC

d_gene: NA
abundance: NA
j_gene: TRBJ2-3
v_gene: TRBV5-4
CDR3aa: CASSLDLPGSTDTQYF
CDR3nt: TGTGCCAGCAGCTTGGATCTACCAGGGAGCACAGATACGCAGTATTTT

d_gene: NA
abundance: many
j_gene: TRBJ2-5
v_gene: TRBV9
CDR3aa: CASSRGQGGETQYF
CDR3nt: TGTGCCAGCAGCCGCGGGCAGGGGGGAGAGACCCAGTACTTC

d_gene: TRBD2
abundance: NA
j_gene: TRBJ2-1
v_gene: TRBV5-1
CDR3aa: CASSFSGGPDEQFF
CDR3nt: TGCGCCAGCAGCTTTAGCGGGGGGCCCGATGAGCAGTTCTTC

d_gene: NA
abundance: NA
j_gene: TRBJ2-3
v_gene: TRBV6-6
CDR3aa: CASSYTGSTDTQYF
CDR3nt: TGTGCCAGCAGTTATACCGGGAGCACAGATACGCAGTATTTT

d_gene: NA
abundance: few
j_gene: TRBJ2-5
v_gene: TRBV20-1
CDR3aa: CSATGTSEETQYF
CDR3nt: TGCAGTGCTACCGGGACATCAGAAGAGACCCAGTACTTC

d_gene: NA
abundance: NA
j_gene: TRBJ1-5
v_gene: TRBV6-2/TRBV6-3
CDR3aa: CASSTDLLQGSNQPQHF
CDR3nt: TGTGCCAGCAGTACCGACCTCCTTCAGGGGAGCAATCAGCCCCAGCATTTT

d_gene: TRBD1
abundance: many
j_gene: TRBJ2-7
v_gene: TRBV5-1
CDR3aa: CASSLMGQATYEQYF
CDR3nt: TGCGCCAGCAGCTTGATGGGACAGGCCACCTACGAGCAGTACTTC

d_gene: NA
abundance: NA
j_gene: TRBJ2-6
v_gene: TRBV7-9
CDR3aa: CVSSLIRSAESSGANVLTF
CDR3nt: TGTGTCAGCAGCTTAATTAGAAGCGCAGAGAGCTCTGGGGCCAACGTCCTGACTTTC

d_gene: NA
abundance: few
j_gene: TRBJ1-1
v_gene: TRBV7-2
CDR3aa: CASSFMNTEAFF
CDR3nt: TGTGCCAGCAGCTTTATGAACACTGAAGCTTTCTTT

d_gene: NA
abundance: NA
j_gene: TRBJ1-4
v_gene: TRBV18
CDR3aa: CASSPGFSSGEKLFF
CDR3nt: TGTGCCAGCTCACCAGGGTTTTCTTCGGGTGAAAAACTGTTTTTT

d_gene: TRBD2
abundance: NA
j_gene: TRBJ2-3
v_gene: TRBV12-3/TRBV12-4
CDR3aa: CASSSLSSGGANTQYF
CDR3nt: TGTGCCAGCAGTTCCCTCTCTAGCGGGGGGGCGAATACGCAGTATTTT

d_gene: TRBD2
abundance: NA
j_gene: TRBJ2-7
v_gene: TRBV4-3
CDR3aa: CASSQLGGTGEQYF
CDR3nt: TGCGCCAGCAGCCAACTCGGGGGGACGGGGGAGCAGTACTTC

d_gene: NA
abundance: NA
j_gene: TRBJ1-2
v_gene: TRBV19
CDR3aa: CASSSPLEANYGYTF
CDR3nt: TGTGCCAGTAGTTCGCCCCTTGAAGCTAACTATGGCTACACCTTC

d_gene: NA
abundance: NA
j_gene: TRBJ2-5
v_gene: TRBV5-6
CDR3aa: CASSYGLSQETQYF
CDR3nt: TGTGCCAGCAGCTATGGGCTCTCACAAGAGACCCAGTACTTC

d_gene: NA
abundance: few
j_gene: TRBJ2-3
v_gene: TRBV6-5
CDR3aa: CASSYGANGADTQYF
CDR3nt: TGTGCCAGCAGTTACGGAGCGAATGGGGCAGATACGCAGTATTTT

d_gene: TRBD2
abundance: NA
j_gene: TRBJ2-7
v_gene: TRBV27
CDR3aa: CASSREVSYEQYF
CDR3nt: TGTGCCAGCAGTCGGGAGGTCTCCTACGAGCAGTACTTC

d_gene: NA
abundance: few
j_gene: TRBJ2-4
v_gene: TRBV19
CDR3aa: CASRRDIKNIQYF
CDR3nt: TGTGCCAGTAGACGGGACATAAAAAACATTCAGTACTTC

d_gene: NA
abundance: few
j_gene: TRBJ2-3
v_gene: TRBV9
CDR3aa: CASSVGQLSTDTQYF
CDR3nt: TGTGCCAGCAGCGTAGGACAGCTAAGCACAGATACGCAGTATTTT

d_gene: NA
abundance: NA
j_gene: TRBJ1-2
v_gene: TRBV5-6
CDR3aa: CASSQLGAGYTF
CDR3nt: TGTGCCAGCAGCCAATTAGGGGCCGGCTACACCTTC

d_gene: NA
abundance: NA
j_gene: TRBJ2-2
v_gene: TRBV18
CDR3aa: CASSPWSTNTGELFF
CDR3nt: TGTGCCAGCTCACCATGGAGCACCAACACCGGGGAGCTGTTTTTT

d_gene: NA
abundance: NA
j_gene: TRBJ2-7
v_gene: TRBV7-9
CDR3aa: CASSPARGGPYGEQYF
CDR3nt: TGTGCCAGCAGCCCCGCCCGCGGGGGCCCCTACGGAGAGCAGTACTTC

d_gene: TRBD1
abundance: NA
j_gene: TRBJ1-1
v_gene: TRBV12-3/TRBV12-4
CDR3aa: CASSPWTGLDTEAFF
CDR3nt: TGTGCCAGCAGTCCATGGACAGGGTTGGACACTGAAGCTTTCTTT

d_gene: TRBD1
abundance: NA
j_gene: TRBJ2-6
v_gene: TRBV7-9
CDR3aa: CASSFGQGAPGANVLTF
CDR3nt: TGTGCCAGCAGCTTTGGGCAGGGGGCGCCCGGGGCCAACGTCCTGACTTTC

d_gene: NA
abundance: many
j_gene: TRBJ2-3
v_gene: TRBV10-3
CDR3aa: CAISESGVGTDTQYF
CDR3nt: TGTGCCATCAGTGAGTCAGGGGTTGGCACAGATACGCAGTATTTT

d_gene: NA
abundance: few
j_gene: TRBJ2-5
v_gene: TRBV7-2
CDR3aa: CASSLGAGARRETQYF
CDR3nt: TGTGCCAGCAGCTTGGGGGCGGGGGCCCGAAGGGAGACCCAGTACTTC

d_gene: TRBD1
abundance: few
j_gene: TRBJ2-5
v_gene: TRBV5-1
CDR3aa: CASSRDRAEYQETQYF
CDR3nt: TGCGCCAGCAGCCGGGACAGGGCAGAGTACCAAGAGACCCAGTACTTC

d_gene: TRBD1
abundance: few
j_gene: TRBJ1-4
v_gene: TRBV2
CDR3aa: CASIPGQGRREKLFF
CDR3nt: TGTGCCAGCATCCCGGGACAGGGGCGTCGTGAAAAACTGTTTTTT

d_gene: NA
abundance: few
j_gene: TRBJ1-6
v_gene: TRBV18
CDR3aa: CASSQNFYGHSPLHF
CDR3nt: TGTGCCAGCTCACAAAATTTTTACGGACATTCACCCCTCCACTTT

d_gene: NA
abundance: NA
j_gene: TRBJ2-7
v_gene: TRBV7-9
CDR3aa: CASSLFYSSTTSSYEQYF
CDR3nt: TGTGCCAGCAGCCTATTTTACTCCTCTACGACTAGCTCCTACGAGCAGTACTTC

d_gene: TRBD1
abundance: few
j_gene: TRBJ2-3
v_gene: TRBV7-2
CDR3aa: CASQPGTGGTDTQYF
CDR3nt: TGTGCCAGCCAACCCGGGACAGGAGGCACAGATACGCAGTATTTT

d_gene: NA
abundance: NA
j_gene: TRBJ1-5
v_gene: TRBV12-3/TRBV12-4
CDR3aa: CASSRFSQANQPQHF
CDR3nt: TGTGCCAGCAGTCGTTTCAGCCAAGCCAATCAGCCCCAGCATTTT

d_gene: NA
abundance: NA
j_gene: TRBJ2-1
v_gene: TRBV4-3
CDR3aa: CASSQDAEFSYNEQFF
CDR3nt: TGCGCCAGCAGCCAAGATGCGGAGTTCTCCTACAATGAGCAGTTCTTC

d_gene: TRBD2
abundance: few
j_gene: TRBJ2-1
v_gene: TRBV12-3/TRBV12-4
CDR3aa: CASSGGTSGGSNEQFF
CDR3nt: TGTGCCAGCAGTGGAGGGACTAGCGGGGGATCCAATGAGCAGTTCTTC

d_gene: TRBD2
abundance: NA
j_gene: TRBJ2-3
v_gene: TRBV9
CDR3aa: CASSVGTSGGSPDTQYF
CDR3nt: TGTGCCAGCAGCGTAGGGACTAGCGGGGGGTCACCAGATACGCAGTATTTT

d_gene: NA
abundance: NA
j_gene: TRBJ1-6
v_gene: TRBV3-1
CDR3aa: CASSRTVSSYNSPLHF
CDR3nt: TGTGCCAGCAGTCGGACTGTTAGCTCCTATAATTCACCCCTCCACTTT

d_gene: TRBD2
abundance: many
j_gene: TRBJ2-2
v_gene: TRBV5-1
CDR3aa: CASSSRTSGGPLNTGELFF
CDR3nt: TGCGCCAGCAGCTCTAGGACTAGCGGGGGCCCCCTGAACACCGGGGAGCTGTTTTTT

d_gene: NA
abundance: few
j_gene: TRBJ1-2
v_gene: TRBV28
CDR3aa: CASKVGASRGYTF
CDR3nt: TGTGCCAGCAAAGTAGGGGCCTCTCGGGGCTACACCTTC

d_gene: TRBD1
abundance: few
j_gene: TRBJ1-2
v_gene: TRBV5-1
CDR3aa: CASSTTGADGYTF
CDR3nt: TGCGCCAGCAGCACGACAGGGGCGGATGGCTACACCTTC

d_gene: NA
abundance: NA
j_gene: TRBJ1-2
v_gene: TRBV5-1
CDR3aa: CASSDSQGVGYTF
CDR3nt: TGCGCCAGCAGCGACTCACAGGGTGTCGGCTACACCTTC

d_gene: NA
abundance: NA
j_gene: TRBJ1-1
v_gene: TRBV20-1
CDR3aa: CSASGALGTEAFF
CDR3nt: TGCAGTGCTTCAGGGGCTTTGGGGACTGAAGCTTTCTTT

d_gene: NA
abundance: NA
j_gene: TRBJ2-7
v_gene: TRBV20-1
CDR3aa: CSAIAAVGYDEQYF
CDR3nt: TGCAGTGCCATAGCGGCGGTGGGATATGACGAGCAGTACTTC

d_gene: NA
abundance: few
j_gene: TRBJ2-7
v_gene: TRBV11-2
CDR3aa: CASSLAWTPSYEQYF
CDR3nt: TGTGCCAGCAGCTTAGCCTGGACACCCTCCTACGAGCAGTACTTC

d_gene: NA
abundance: few
j_gene: TRBJ2-4
v_gene: TRBV7-2
CDR3aa: CASSYPLGILAKNIQYF
CDR3nt: TGTGCCAGCAGCTACCCGCTTGGCATACTGGCCAAAAACATTCAGTACTTC

d_gene: NA
abundance: few
j_gene: TRBJ2-5
v_gene: TRBV6-5
CDR3aa: CASSYSLATETQYF
CDR3nt: TGTGCCAGCAGTTACTCGCTTGCGACAGAGACCCAGTACTTC

d_gene: TRBD1
abundance: NA
j_gene: TRBJ2-7
v_gene: TRBV18
CDR3aa: CASKGAQVHEQYF
CDR3nt: TGTGCCAGCAAGGGGGCGCAGGTCCACGAGCAGTACTTC

d_gene: NA
abundance: NA
j_gene: TRBJ2-5
v_gene: TRBV6-5
CDR3aa: CASSYFESQYF
CDR3nt: TGTGCCAGCAGTTACTTCGAGTCCCAGTACTTC

d_gene: NA
abundance: few
j_gene: TRBJ1-1
v_gene: TRBV2
CDR3aa: CASSDSGAPEAFF
CDR3nt: TGTGCCAGCAGTGATTCGGGGGCCCCTGAAGCTTTCTTT

d_gene: NA
abundance: few
j_gene: TRBJ2-2
v_gene: TRBV4-2
CDR3aa: CASSQEASSTGELFF
CDR3nt: TGTGCCAGCAGCCAAGAAGCTAGTAGCACCGGGGAGCTGTTTTTT

d_gene: TRBD2
abundance: few
j_gene: TRBJ2-3
v_gene: TRBV4-2
CDR3aa: CASSQHGASGTDTQYF
CDR3nt: TGTGCCAGCAGCCAACACGGGGCTAGCGGAACAGATACGCAGTATTTT

d_gene: TRBD2
abundance: many
j_gene: TRBJ2-2
v_gene: TRBV5-1
CDR3aa: CASSSGLAGAANTGELFF
CDR3nt: TGCGCCAGCAGCTCCGGACTAGCGGGGGCCGCGAACACCGGGGAGCTGTTTTTT

d_gene: NA
abundance: few
j_gene: TRBJ1-5
v_gene: TRBV19
CDR3aa: CASSTAWGQNQPQHF
CDR3nt: TGTGCCAGTAGTACCGCATGGGGCCAGAATCAGCCCCAGCATTTT

d_gene: TRBD2
abundance: NA
j_gene: TRBJ2-1
v_gene: TRBV4-1
CDR3aa: CASSQVVQRGVSYNEQFF
CDR3nt: TGCGCCAGCAGCCAAGTGGTACAGCGGGGGGTTTCCTACAATGAGCAGTTCTTC

d_gene: NA
abundance: NA
j_gene: TRBJ2-7
v_gene: TRBV7-2
CDR3aa: CASSGQYNEQYF
CDR3nt: TGTGCCAGCAGCGGACAGTATAACGAGCAGTACTTC